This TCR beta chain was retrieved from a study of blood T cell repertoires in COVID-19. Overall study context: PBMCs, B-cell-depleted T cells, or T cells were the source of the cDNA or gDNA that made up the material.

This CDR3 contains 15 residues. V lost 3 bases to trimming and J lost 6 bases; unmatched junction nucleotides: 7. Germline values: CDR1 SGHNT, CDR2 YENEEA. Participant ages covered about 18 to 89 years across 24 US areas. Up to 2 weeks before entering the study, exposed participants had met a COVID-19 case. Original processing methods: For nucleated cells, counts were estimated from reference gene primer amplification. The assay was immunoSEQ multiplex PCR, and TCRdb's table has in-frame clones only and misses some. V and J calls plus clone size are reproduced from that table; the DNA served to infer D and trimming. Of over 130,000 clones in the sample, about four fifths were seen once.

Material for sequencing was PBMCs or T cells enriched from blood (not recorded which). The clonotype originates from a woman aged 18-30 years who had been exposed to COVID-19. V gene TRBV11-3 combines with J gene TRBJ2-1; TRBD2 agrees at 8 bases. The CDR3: CASSLGTSFSNEQFF. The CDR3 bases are TGTGCCAGCAGCTTGGGGACTAGTTTTTCCAATGAGCAGTTCTTC.